The 29 T cell receptor beta chains reported below all come from one sample, sequenced in a study of CD8 T cells in Susac syndrome. Reverse transcription of about 0.5 to 1 ug RNA used random hexamers. TCRdb analysed the immunoSEQ multiplex PCR reads with MiXCR anew, one entry per CDR3 protein. The repertoire has roughly 110,000 distinct CDR3 sequences, roughly 95% of them found once; the top ten carry around 0.41%. The sample comprised CD8+ T cells from PBMCs. All receptors derive from a human donor with Susac syndrome.

Concerning this clonotype: Its ends do not fully match the called genes, so a read error is possible. The J gene is TRBJ2-3, the V gene TRBV2; 9 bases line up with TRBD2. Germline CDR1 is SNHLY and CDR2 is FYNNEI. The CDR3 is 14 amino acids. CDR3 nucleotides: TGTGCAAGCACGCTAGCGGGGATCACAGATACGCAGTATTTT. Translation: CASTLAGITDTQYF.

The chain couples TRBV20-1 to TRBJ1-1; D not resolved. The CDR3 is 11 amino acids. V lost 4 bases and J 3 bases, leaving 6 bases between the germline ends. Germline V lookup: CDR1 DFQATT, CDR2 SNEGSKA (reference sequence). CDR3 DNA sequence: TGCAGTGCTATTTGGGACACTGAAGCTTTCTTT. This translates into CSAIWDTEAFF.

V is TRBV13 and J is TRBJ2-6; a weak D match, TRBD1 (5 bases). Between the trimmed V and J ends, which lost 4 bases and 1 base, there was a span of 8 bases. Germline assignment: CDR1 PRHDT and CDR2 FYEKMQ (reference sequence). The CDR3 consists of 15 residues. The CDR3 spells CASSSRASGANVLTF. CDR3 in DNA: TGTGCCAGCAGCTCCAGGGCTTCTGGGGCCAACGTCCTGACTTTC. The full variable domain, rest sourced from reference TRBV13 and TRBJ2-6, is AAGVIQSPRHLIKEKRETATLKCYPIPRHDTVYWYQQGPGQDPQFLISFYEKMQSDKGSIPDRFSAQQFSDYHSELNMSSLELGDSALYFCASSSRASGANVLTFGAGSRLTVL.

This chain joins TRBV9 and TRBJ2-2; D not certain. The CDR3 extends over 11 amino acids. The V gene lost 7 bases and the J gene lost 6 bases, with 7 bases spanning the gap. CDR1 is SGDLS and CDR2 is YYNGEE in the germline V gene. This chain's CDR3 is CASGGAGELFF. The CDR3 bases are TGTGCCAGCGGTGGGGCCGGGGAGCTGTTTTTT. Supplemented by reference TRBV9 and TRBJ2-2, the full variable domain reads DSGVTQTPKHLITATGQRVTLRCSPRSGDLSVYWYQQSLDQGLQFLIQYYNGEERAKGNILERFSAQQFPDLHSELNLSSLELGDSALYFCASGGAGELFFGEGSRLTVL.

V and J are TRBV7-7 and TRBJ2-5; 7 bases line up with TRBD1. CDR1 and CDR2 (germline): SSHAT, FNYEAQ (reference sequence). This CDR3 spans 15 amino acids. Unmatched junction bases numbered 10, after V lost 4 bases and J lost 5 bases. The CDR3 spells CASSSRTGSGETQYF. The DNA for the CDR3 is TGTGCCAGCAGCTCACGGACAGGCTCCGGGGAGACCCAGTACTTC. Complete variable domain (other parts from reference TRBV7-7 and TRBJ2-5): GAGVSQSPRYKVTKRGQDVTLRCDPISSHATLYWYQQALGQGPEFLTYFNYEAQPDKSGLPSDRFSAERPEGSISTLTIQRTEQRDSAMYRCASSSRTGSGETQYFGPGTRLLVL.

This rearrangement joins TRBV3-1 to TRBJ2-7; TRBD1 might be the D (6 bases). From germline, CDR1 is LGHDT and CDR2 YNNKEL (reference sequence). V lost 1 base, J lost 3 bases, and 10 bases lay in between. CDR3 size: 14 residues. CDR3 loop: CASSQGLDSYEQYF. The CDR3 DNA reads as TGTGCCAGCAGCCAAGGCTTGGACAGCTACGAGCAGTACTTC.

This rearrangement joins TRBV6-2 or TRBV6-3 to TRBJ2-7, with D unclear. Germline V gives CDR1 MNHEY, CDR2 SVGEGT. This CDR3 is 13 amino acids long. Trimming removed 0 bases from V and 3 bases from J, with 6 bases in between. DNA for the CDR3: TGTGCCAGCAGTTACTCTGGCGTCTACGAGCAGTACTTC. Protein: CASSYSGVYEQYF.

This clonotype was detected only once. V usage is TRBV7-3 and J usage is TRBJ2-2, with D perhaps matching TRBD1 or TRBD2 (5 bases each). Trimming took 8 bases from V and 1 from J, leaving 11 bases between them. CDR3 length: 14 amino acids. Germline V gives CDR1 SGHTA, CDR2 FQGTGA. The CDR3 sequence: CASREGKNTGELFF. In DNA, the CDR3 is TGTGCCAGCCGAGAGGGGAAGAACACCGGGGAGCTGTTTTTT. Complete variable domain (other parts from reference TRBV7-3 and TRBJ2-2): GAGVSQTPSNKVTEKGKYVELRCDPISGHTALYWYRQSLGQGPEFLIYFQGTGAADDSGLPNDRFFAVRPEGSVSTLKIQRTERGDSAVYLCASREGKNTGELFFGEGSRLTVL.

The J gene is TRBJ1-5, the V gene TRBV12-3 or TRBV12-4; maybe TRBD1 (6 bases). The CDR3 loop spans 14 amino acids. Trimming stripped 4 bases from V and 4 bases from J, with 11 bases between. CDR3 residues: CASSSGVGNQPQHF. As DNA, the CDR3 is TGTGCCAGCAGTTCAGGGGTTGGGAATCAGCCCCAGCATTTT.

This sequence joins TRBV10-3 and TRBJ2-7; TRBD2 might be the D (5 bases). CDR3 length: 13 residues. The V end was cut by 11 bases, the J end by 0 bases, with 14 bases between. CDR1 is ENHRY, CDR2 SYGVKD, per germline. CDR3 DNA: TGTGCCTCAGCCGGCGGGCTCTCCTACGAGCAGTACTTC. Encoded protein: CASAGGLSYEQYF.

This clonotype appeared a few times. This chain joins TRBV7-9 and TRBJ1-5; D gene ambiguous. V lost 2 bases to trimming and J lost 0 bases, with 5 bases between them. Germline values: CDR1 SEHNR, CDR2 FQNEAQ (reference sequence). CDR3 size: 14 residues. CDR3 region: CASSLTDSNQPQHF. The DNA of the CDR3 is TGTGCCAGCAGCTTAACCGATAGCAATCAGCCCCAGCATTTT.

The chain joins TRBV28 to TRBJ2-7; possible D gene TRBD1, 6 bases. Germline assignment: CDR1 MDHEN and CDR2 SYDVKM. The CDR3 runs 14 residues. Deletions cut 3 bases from V and 2 bases from J, with 11 bases between. CDR3 residues: CASSFQGWAYEQYF. CDR3 DNA: TGTGCCAGCAGTTTCCAGGGGTGGGCCTACGAGCAGTACTTC. Together with reference TRBV28 and TRBJ2-7, the CDR3 gives the full variable domain: DVKVTQSSRYLVKRTGEKVFLECVQDMDHENMFWYRQDPGLGLRLIYFSYDVKMKEKGDIPEGYSVSREKKERFSLILESASTNQTSMYLCASSFQGWAYEQYFGPGTRLTVT.

V is TRBV2 and J is TRBJ1-2; D is unresolved. Trimming shortened V by 6 bases and J by 3 bases, and 17 bases separated the two germline ends. The CDR3 is made up of 15 amino acids. The germline V gene encodes CDR1 SNHLY and CDR2 FYNNEI. The CDR3 DNA is TGTGCCAGCAGGCCCGGGGAGAGACGGTACTATGGCTACACCTTC. The encoded protein is CASRPGERRYYGYTF. The full variable domain, its missing parts supplied by reference TRBV2 and TRBJ1-2, is EPEVTQTPSHQVTQMGQEVILRCVPISNHLYFYWYRQILGQKVEFLVSFYNNEISEKSEIFDDQFSVERPDGSNFTLKIRSTKLEDSAMYFCASRPGERRYYGYTFGSGTRLTVV.

The genes are TRBV14 and TRBJ2-1, with D possibly matching TRBD2 (5 bases). CDR1 is SGHDN and CDR2 is FVKESK in the germline V gene. V was shortened by 5 bases and J by 0 bases, with 14 bases between the two germline ends. CDR3 size: 16 residues. CDR3 protein: CASSIRGFSSYNEQFF. CDR3 DNA: TGTGCCAGCAGCATCCGGGGTTTTAGCTCCTACAATGAGCAGTTCTTC.

This clonotype was counted a single time. CDR3 region: CASSPLDRGWTETQYF. DNA of the CDR3: TGTGCCAGTAGTCCACTGGACAGGGGATGGACAGAGACCCAGTACTTC. V is TRBV19 and J is TRBJ2-5; 9 bases match TRBD1. The CDR3 contains 16 residues. Germline lookup yields CDR1 LNHDA and CDR2 SQIVND (reference sequence). V shed 5 bases, J shed 4 bases, and the junction held 11 bases outside the gene matches. The whole variable domain, remainder taken from reference TRBV19 and TRBJ2-5, is DGGITQSPKYLFRKEGQNVTLSCEQNLNHDAMYWYRQDPGQGLRLIYYSQIVNDFQKGDIAEGYSVSREKKESFPLTVTSAQKNPTAFYLCASSPLDRGWTETQYFGPGTRLLVL.

This clonotype was seen a few times. The chain combines TRBV4-1 with TRBJ2-3, with 7 bases fitting TRBD1. In germline, CDR1 is MGHRA, CDR2 YSYEKL. CDR3 length: 16 amino acids. V shed 0 bases, J shed 5 bases, and the junction held 8 bases outside the gene matches. The CDR3 DNA follows: TGCGCCAGCAGCCAAGATAGGACAGGAGCGGTAGATACGCAGTATTTT. Amino acid sequence: CASSQDRTGAVDTQYF.

The chain carries TRBV7-3 and TRBJ2-2; D remains ambiguous. V was pared by 8 bases and J by 7 bases, with 8 bases between. Germline V gives CDR1 SGHTA, CDR2 FQGTGA. CDR3 length: 11 residues. CDR3 bases: TGTGCCAGCGGCTCGGGCGGGGAGCTGTTTTTT. It codes for CASGSGGELFF.

The chain links TRBV9 to TRBJ2-5; unclear D gene. The V end was cut by 3 bases, the J end by 2 bases, with 5 bases between. This CDR3 has 12 amino acids. Germline values: CDR1 SGDLS, CDR2 YYNGEE. In DNA form, the CDR3 reads TGTGCCAGCAGCGCCCCACAAGAGACCCAGTACTTC. Protein: CASSAPQETQYF.

The chain recombines TRBV6-6 with TRBJ2-1, with 7 bases fitting TRBD2. V lost 0 bases and J lost 1; bases outside the gene matches: 3. Germline CDR1 MNHNY, CDR2 SVGAGI (reference sequence). The CDR3 consists of 16 residues. The DNA for the CDR3 is TGTGCCAGCAGTTACTCGATGGGGGGGTCCTACAATGAGCAGTTCTTC. Translation: CASSYSMGGSYNEQFF.

The rearrangement joins TRBV19 to TRBJ1-1; unclear D gene. Per germline, CDR1 LNHDA and CDR2 SQIVND (reference sequence). The CDR3 has 13 amino acids. Deletions cut 2 bases from V and 0 bases from J, with 4 bases between. The CDR3 region is CASSITVNTEAFF. CDR3 bases: TGTGCCAGTAGTATAACAGTGAACACTGAAGCTTTCTTT.

With respect to this clonotype: The junction departs from the called germline gene at one end, perhaps through a read error. The chain couples TRBV12-3 or TRBV12-4 to TRBJ2-2, with a weak D call TRBD2 (5 bases). The CDR3 covers 13 residues. CDR3 nucleotides: TGTGCCAACAGTTTACGGGGAATCGGGGAGCTGTTTTTT. Translating it yields CANSLRGIGELFF.

The J gene is TRBJ2-2, the V gene TRBV19; D is undetermined. V gave up 4 bases and J gave up 6 bases, with 12 bases separating them. The germline V gene has CDR1 LNHDA and CDR2 SQIVND (reference sequence). The CDR3 is 14 residues long. CDR3 in DNA: TGTGCCAGTAGTACCTCCTGGGGTTCCGGGGAGCTGTTTTTT. Protein product: CASSTSWGSGELFF.

This chain's CDR3 is CSASDLASGDYNEQFF. The CDR3 bases are TGCAGTGCTAGTGACCTTGCTAGCGGGGACTACAATGAGCAGTTCTTC. The genes are TRBV20-1 and TRBJ2-1, with 9 bases matching TRBD2. V shed 3 bases, J shed 3 bases, and the junction held 9 bases outside the gene matches. This CDR3 contains 16 residues. Germline-derived CDR1 and CDR2 are DFQATT and SNEGSKA (reference sequence).

The table lists this clonotype with a few counts. The chain has TRBV4-1 and TRBJ1-5; D ambiguous. Germline loops: CDR1 MGHRA, CDR2 YSYEKL. The CDR3 has 13 residues. V was clipped by 3 bases and J by 7 bases, with 10 bases between them. The CDR3 DNA sequence: TGCGCCAGCAGCCACCGGGCCGGACAGCCCCAGCATTTT. Translating gives CASSHRAGQPQHF.

This clonotype has a single count. The CDR3 DNA is TGTGCCAGCAGCCCCCCGGCCTCAGGGATAGGAGCTTTCTTT. It yields the protein CASSPPASGIGAFF. The chain uses TRBV12-3 or TRBV12-4 and TRBJ1-1, with D perhaps TRBD1 (5 bases). Trimming removed 6 bases from V and 10 bases from J, with 21 bases in between. CDR3 size: 14 residues.

V usage is TRBV29-1 and J usage is TRBJ2-1; 9 bases line up with TRBD2. V shed 6 bases, J shed 10 bases, and the junction held 13 bases outside the gene matches. CDR3 length: 14 residues. Germline V lookup: CDR1 SQVTM, CDR2 ANQGSEA. In DNA form, the CDR3 reads TGCAGCGTCGGAGCTAGCGGGGATCCTAGGGAGCAGTTCTTC. This sequence encodes CSVGASGDPREQFF.

The V call is TRBV10-3, the J call TRBJ2-7; D is perhaps TRBD1 or TRBD2 (5 bases each). Germline CDR1 and CDR2: ENHRY and SYGVKD. V lost 10 bases to trimming and J lost 1 base, with 20 bases between them. There are 15 residues in the CDR3. CDR3 in DNA: TGTGCCACTGGGACGGCCACTCCCAGGTCCTACGAGCAGTACTTC. Translation gives CATGTATPRSYEQYF.

This rearrangement joins TRBV9 to TRBJ1-4; D is undetermined. Per germline, CDR1 SGDLS and CDR2 YYNGEE. The CDR3 has 13 residues. Trimming pared 0 bases from V and 11 bases from J, leaving 11 bases between. In DNA form, the CDR3 reads TGTGCCAGCAGCGTAGGTGATACGAGGAAACTGTTTTTT. Translating it yields CASSVGDTRKLFF.

This chain connects TRBV5-1 to TRBJ2-5; 9 nucleotides line up with TRBD2. The CDR3 loop spans 17 amino acids. Losses at the gene ends were 4 bases for V and 3 bases for J; bases not matched to a gene: 13. Per the germline V gene, CDR1 is SGHRS and CDR2 is YFSETQ. CDR3 loop: CASSGPEIAGDKETQYF. The DNA for the CDR3 is TGCGCCAGCAGCGGACCAGAAATAGCGGGGGACAAAGAGACCCAGTACTTC.